Presented here are 22 T cell receptor beta chains from one specimen sequenced in a study of neurological immune-mediated disorders. Time point of the sample: longitudinal time-point 3. Using its own MiXCR run on the 5' RACE reads, TCRdb lists one record per CDR3 protein. The table records 84,000 or so distinct CDR3 sequences, 3.5% to 5.5% of them present only once. The specimen was PBMCs. Source of these receptors: a woman aged 60 to 75 with multiple sclerosis.

This clonotype was seen repeatedly, ten times or more. The J gene is TRBJ2-1, the V gene TRBV9; either TRBD1 or TRBD2 may supply D (5 bases each). There are 16 residues in the CDR3. Germline CDR1 and CDR2: SGDLS and YYNGEE. V was shortened by 0 bases and J by 2 bases, with 12 bases between the two germline ends. CDR3 in amino acids: CASSVAGTSPYNEQFF. CDR3 DNA: TGTGCCAGCAGCGTAGCCGGGACCTCTCCCTACAATGAGCAGTTCTTC.

This clonotype was counted many times. V and J are TRBV7-2 and TRBJ2-6; possibly TRBD2 for D (5 bases). The CDR3 has 14 residues. V was clipped by 5 bases and J by 0 bases, with 5 bases between them. CDR1 and CDR2 (germline): SGHTA, FQGNSA. CDR3 residues: CASSRDSGANVLTF. CDR3 bases: TGTGCCAGCAGCCGGGACTCTGGGGCCAACGTCCTGACTTTC. Full variable domain (remainder filled in from reference TRBV7-2 and TRBJ2-6): GAGVSQSPSNKVTEKGKDVELRCDPISGHTALYWYRQSLGQGLEFLIYFQGNSAPDKSGLPSDRFSAERTGGSVSTLTIQRTQQEDSAVYLCASSRDSGANVLTFGAGSRLTVL.

This clonotype was seen many times. The chain links TRBV9 to TRBJ2-7; 8 positions match TRBD1. The CDR3 consists of 10 residues. Germline V CDR1 and CDR2: SGDLS, YYNGEE. CDR3 sequence: CAGQDYEQYF. The CDR3 DNA reads as TGTGCGGGACAGGACTACGAGCAGTACTTC.

At least ten counts were recorded for this clonotype. The V call is TRBV12-3 or TRBV12-4, the J call TRBJ2-7, with D possibly matching TRBD2 (5 bases). The CDR3 length is 13 residues. V gave up 4 bases and J gave up 4 bases, with 11 bases separating them. CDR3 protein: CASSSSSEYEQYF. The CDR3 bases are TGTGCCAGCAGTTCTAGCAGTGAGTACGAGCAGTACTTC.

This clonotype was picked up many times. The chain couples TRBV12-3 or TRBV12-4 to TRBJ1-1, with TRBD1 matching 9 bases. V lost 6 bases to trimming and J lost 2 bases; unmatched junction nucleotides: 4. This CDR3 contains 14 residues. The CDR3 DNA reads as TGTGCCAGCAGCCGACAGGGGGGAAACACTGAAGCTTTCTTT. The encoded protein is CASSRQGGNTEAFF.

This clonotype was counted ten times or more. The V gene is TRBV7-2, the J gene TRBJ2-1; D not resolved. V lost 1 base, J lost 10 bases, and 11 bases lay in between. Germline V CDR1 and CDR2: SGHTA, FQGNSA. CDR3 length: 13 residues. DNA for the CDR3: TGTGCCAGCAGCTTAGAGGCCGCCAGGGAGCAGTTCTTC. Protein: CASSLEAAREQFF.

This clonotype was observed many times. The rearrangement links TRBV20-1 to TRBJ2-3; 7 positions match TRBD1. Germline lookup yields CDR1 DFQATT and CDR2 SNEGSKA (reference sequence). This CDR3 has 16 amino acids. V lost 2 bases to trimming and J lost 4 bases; unmatched junction nucleotides: 12. DNA of the CDR3: TGCAGTGCTAGATCCTTAACAGGGGCCGGAGCAGATACGCAGTATTTT. It is translated as CSARSLTGAGADTQYF.

At least ten counts were recorded for this clonotype. V gene TRBV7-6 combines with J gene TRBJ1-5, with no clear D. Between the trimmed V and J ends, which lost 1 base and 4 bases, there was a span of 5 bases. Germline assignment: CDR1 SGHVS and CDR2 FNYEAQ. The CDR3 is 13 amino acids. Here the CDR3 reads CASSLERNQPQHF. For the CDR3, the DNA is TGTGCCAGCAGCTTAGAGCGGAATCAGCCCCAGCATTTT.

This clonotype was seen ten or more times. V is TRBV5-5 and J is TRBJ2-1; 10 bases align to TRBD1. The germline V gene encodes CDR1 SGHKS and CDR2 YYEKEE (reference sequence). The V and J ends lost 3 bases and 10 bases, in that order; junction bases with no gene match: 10. The CDR3 contains 15 residues. CDR3 loop: CASSWDRGRGEEQFF. In DNA form, the CDR3 reads TGTGCCAGCAGCTGGGACAGGGGCCGGGGTGAGGAGCAGTTCTTC.

This clonotype was observed at least ten times. The rearrangement joins TRBV5-1 to TRBJ2-6; 8 bases are a match to TRBD1. The CDR3 covers 20 residues. J gave up 4 bases and V 5 bases, and 20 bases lay outside the gene matches. Looked up from germline, CDR1 is SGHRS and CDR2 is YFSETQ. The chain's CDR3 is CASRTPIRDRQRGGANVLTF. The CDR3 DNA reads TGCGCCAGCAGGACACCGATTAGGGACAGGCAAAGAGGGGGGGCCAACGTCCTGACTTTC.

The rearrangement joins TRBV18 to TRBJ2-2; D is possibly TRBD2 (6 bases). CDR3 length equals 17 residues. V lost 3 bases and J 5 bases, leaving 19 bases between the germline ends. Germline V gene lookup returns CDR1 KGHSH and CDR2 LQKENI. This CDR3 is CASSPSGVQGATGELFF. CDR3 sequence (DNA): TGTGCCAGCTCACCCTCGGGGGTCCAGGGCGCAACCGGGGAGCTGTTTTTT.

This clonotype showed up many times. V is TRBV20-1 and J is TRBJ1-3; D call uncertain. This CDR3 is 15 amino acids long. V lost 3 bases and J 2 bases, leaving 14 bases between the germline ends. Looked up from germline, CDR1 is DFQATT and CDR2 is SNEGSKA (reference sequence). The CDR3 sequence is CSASTEPSPGNTIYF. For the CDR3, the DNA is TGCAGTGCTAGCACGGAACCGTCCCCTGGAAACACCATATATTTT.

The chain couples TRBV29-1 to TRBJ2-2, with D possibly being TRBD1 (6 bases). V was pared by 7 bases and J by 4 bases, with 16 bases between. The CDR3 is 14 amino acids. Germline assignment: CDR1 SQVTM and CDR2 ANQGSEA. The DNA of the CDR3 is TGCAGCGGCCGATTGACAGGACTCACCGGGGAGCTGTTTTTT. Amino acid sequence: CSGRLTGLTGELFF.

The table lists this clonotype with many counts. J is TRBJ2-5 and V is TRBV6-7, with D maybe TRBD1 (5 bases). TRBV6-7 is identified as an open reading frame with a role that is uncertain. V was cut by 9 bases and J by 0 bases, with 14 bases left in between. The CDR3 totals 14 residues. CDR3 loop: CASTLTVYQETQYF. DNA of the CDR3: TGTGCCAGTACCCTGACAGTGTACCAAGAGACCCAGTACTTC.

This clonotype has a count of ten or more. This chain uses TRBV6-5 with TRBJ1-2; the match to TRBD1 covers 7 bases. The length of the CDR3 is 13 residues. V trimming: 7 bases; J trimming: 4 bases; junction bases outside the gene matches: 6. Germline CDR1 and CDR2: MNHEY and SVGAGI. This CDR3 reads CASMSTGSYGYTF. Written as DNA, the CDR3 is TGTGCCAGCATGTCGACAGGGAGCTATGGCTACACCTTC.

This clonotype was detected many times. The chain links TRBV10-3 to TRBJ1-1; 11 bases are shared with TRBD1. Germline trimming cut 4 bases from V and 5 bases from J; bases unmatched to any gene: 12. This CDR3 is built from 17 residues. Germline values: CDR1 ENHRY, CDR2 SYGVKD. The CDR3 protein is CAISGGAGTGGTTEAFF. Here the CDR3 DNA reads TGTGCCATCAGTGGGGGGGCTGGGACAGGGGGGACAACTGAAGCTTTCTTT.

This clonotype was seen many times. The chain has TRBV12-3 or TRBV12-4 and TRBJ1-2; no clear D gene. The ends were cut back, 2 bases at V and 5 bases at J, with 15 bases in the middle. The CDR3 extends over 15 amino acids. This CDR3 is CASSLTPSAPYGYTF. The CDR3 region has the DNA TGTGCCAGCAGTTTAACGCCGAGTGCCCCTTATGGCTACACCTTC.

This clonotype was detected many times. This chain uses TRBV18 with TRBJ2-7; 15 bases fit TRBD2. CDR1 is KGHSH and CDR2 is LQKENI in the germline V gene. V shed 3 bases and J 0 bases; nucleotides not matched to a gene: 12. This CDR3 is 20 amino acids long. Here the CDR3 reads CASSPLAGTSGGWSSYEQYF. The CDR3 DNA reads as TGTGCCAGCTCACCTCTTGCCGGGACTAGCGGGGGGTGGAGCTCCTACGAGCAGTACTTC.

This clonotype appeared many times. The chain carries TRBV15 and TRBJ2-5; 7 nucleotides match TRBD2. CDR1 is LNHNV and CDR2 is YYDKDF in the germline V gene (reference sequence). J lost 3 bases, V lost 5 bases, and 15 bases had no gene match. This CDR3 is built from 17 residues. The CDR3: CATSPTTSWIVKETQYF. For the CDR3, the DNA is TGTGCCACCAGCCCCACGACTAGCTGGATAGTTAAAGAGACCCAGTACTTC.

This clonotype was seen at least ten times. The gene calls are TRBV5-1 and TRBJ2-1; a weak D match, TRBD2 (7 bases). CDR3 size: 16 residues. V lost 6 bases to trimming and J lost 3 bases, with 19 bases between them. Germline CDR1 reads SGHRS; CDR2 reads YFSETQ. The CDR3: CASKDEGGPYYNEQFF. The CDR3 DNA sequence: TGCGCCAGCAAAGACGAGGGGGGGCCCTACTACAATGAGCAGTTCTTC.

This clonotype has ten or more counts. The rearrangement links TRBV12-3 or TRBV12-4 to TRBJ1-5; perhaps TRBD1 as D (6 bases). Between the trimmed V and J ends, which lost 6 bases and 4 bases, there was a span of 13 bases. This CDR3 comprises 14 residues. CDR3 residues: CASSLGQLNQPQHF. The CDR3 nucleotides read TGTGCCAGCAGCCTAGGACAGTTAAATCAGCCCCAGCATTTT.

This clonotype occurred many times. The rearrangement joins TRBV6-6 to TRBJ2-3, with D possibly being TRBD2 (5 bases). The V end lost 2 bases, the J end lost 1 base, and 13 bases lay between the germline ends. This CDR3 is built from 16 residues. CDR1 and CDR2 (germline): MNHNY, SVGAGI (reference sequence). The CDR3 bases are TGTGCCAGCAGTTACGCCGGGGATACTGGCACAGATACGCAGTATTTT. Amino acids: CASSYAGDTGTDTQYF.